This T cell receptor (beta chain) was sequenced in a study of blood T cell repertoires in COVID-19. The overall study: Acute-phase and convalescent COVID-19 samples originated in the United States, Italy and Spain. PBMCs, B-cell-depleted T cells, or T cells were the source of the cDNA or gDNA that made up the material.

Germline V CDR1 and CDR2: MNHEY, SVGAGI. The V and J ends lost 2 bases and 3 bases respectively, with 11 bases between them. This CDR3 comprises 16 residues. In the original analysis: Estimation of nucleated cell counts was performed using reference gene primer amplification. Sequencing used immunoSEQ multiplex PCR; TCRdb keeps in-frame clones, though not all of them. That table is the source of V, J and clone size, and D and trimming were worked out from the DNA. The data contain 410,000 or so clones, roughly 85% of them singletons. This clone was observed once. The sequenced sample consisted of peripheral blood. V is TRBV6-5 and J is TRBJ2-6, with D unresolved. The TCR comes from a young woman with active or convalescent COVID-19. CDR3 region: CASSYENSGGANVLTF. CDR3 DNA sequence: TGTGCCAGCAGTTACGAAAACAGTGGTGGGGCCAACGTCCTGACTTTC.